This paragraph covers one TCR beta chain sequence. The data belong to a study of blood T cell repertoires in COVID-19. The wider study: Samples of COVID-19 (acute and convalescent) were obtained from the United States, Italy and Spain. PBMCs, B-cell-depleted T cells, or T cells were the source of the cDNA or gDNA that made up the material.

In terms of age and location, participants ranged from roughly 18 to 90 years and lived in about two dozen US areas. Participant reports of clinical history set cohort assignment. Between the trimmed V and J ends, which lost 0 bases and 3 bases, there was a span of 8 bases. CDR3 length equals 14 residues. CDR1 is LGHNA and CDR2 is YSLEER in the germline V gene. Sequenced by immunoSEQ multiplex PCR; TCRdb stores in-frame clones only, minus some. The table lists hundreds of thousands of clones, more than 75% of them singletons. The sequenced material came from PBMCs or T cells enriched from blood (not recorded which). The origin of this receptor is a man in his sixties who had recovered from COVID-19. The chain carries TRBV4-3 and TRBJ1-1; D perhaps matches TRBD1 (5 bases). The CDR3, as DNA: TGCGCCAGCAGCCAAGATGGCAGGGACACTGAAGCTTTCTTT. Translating gives CASSQDGRDTEAFF.